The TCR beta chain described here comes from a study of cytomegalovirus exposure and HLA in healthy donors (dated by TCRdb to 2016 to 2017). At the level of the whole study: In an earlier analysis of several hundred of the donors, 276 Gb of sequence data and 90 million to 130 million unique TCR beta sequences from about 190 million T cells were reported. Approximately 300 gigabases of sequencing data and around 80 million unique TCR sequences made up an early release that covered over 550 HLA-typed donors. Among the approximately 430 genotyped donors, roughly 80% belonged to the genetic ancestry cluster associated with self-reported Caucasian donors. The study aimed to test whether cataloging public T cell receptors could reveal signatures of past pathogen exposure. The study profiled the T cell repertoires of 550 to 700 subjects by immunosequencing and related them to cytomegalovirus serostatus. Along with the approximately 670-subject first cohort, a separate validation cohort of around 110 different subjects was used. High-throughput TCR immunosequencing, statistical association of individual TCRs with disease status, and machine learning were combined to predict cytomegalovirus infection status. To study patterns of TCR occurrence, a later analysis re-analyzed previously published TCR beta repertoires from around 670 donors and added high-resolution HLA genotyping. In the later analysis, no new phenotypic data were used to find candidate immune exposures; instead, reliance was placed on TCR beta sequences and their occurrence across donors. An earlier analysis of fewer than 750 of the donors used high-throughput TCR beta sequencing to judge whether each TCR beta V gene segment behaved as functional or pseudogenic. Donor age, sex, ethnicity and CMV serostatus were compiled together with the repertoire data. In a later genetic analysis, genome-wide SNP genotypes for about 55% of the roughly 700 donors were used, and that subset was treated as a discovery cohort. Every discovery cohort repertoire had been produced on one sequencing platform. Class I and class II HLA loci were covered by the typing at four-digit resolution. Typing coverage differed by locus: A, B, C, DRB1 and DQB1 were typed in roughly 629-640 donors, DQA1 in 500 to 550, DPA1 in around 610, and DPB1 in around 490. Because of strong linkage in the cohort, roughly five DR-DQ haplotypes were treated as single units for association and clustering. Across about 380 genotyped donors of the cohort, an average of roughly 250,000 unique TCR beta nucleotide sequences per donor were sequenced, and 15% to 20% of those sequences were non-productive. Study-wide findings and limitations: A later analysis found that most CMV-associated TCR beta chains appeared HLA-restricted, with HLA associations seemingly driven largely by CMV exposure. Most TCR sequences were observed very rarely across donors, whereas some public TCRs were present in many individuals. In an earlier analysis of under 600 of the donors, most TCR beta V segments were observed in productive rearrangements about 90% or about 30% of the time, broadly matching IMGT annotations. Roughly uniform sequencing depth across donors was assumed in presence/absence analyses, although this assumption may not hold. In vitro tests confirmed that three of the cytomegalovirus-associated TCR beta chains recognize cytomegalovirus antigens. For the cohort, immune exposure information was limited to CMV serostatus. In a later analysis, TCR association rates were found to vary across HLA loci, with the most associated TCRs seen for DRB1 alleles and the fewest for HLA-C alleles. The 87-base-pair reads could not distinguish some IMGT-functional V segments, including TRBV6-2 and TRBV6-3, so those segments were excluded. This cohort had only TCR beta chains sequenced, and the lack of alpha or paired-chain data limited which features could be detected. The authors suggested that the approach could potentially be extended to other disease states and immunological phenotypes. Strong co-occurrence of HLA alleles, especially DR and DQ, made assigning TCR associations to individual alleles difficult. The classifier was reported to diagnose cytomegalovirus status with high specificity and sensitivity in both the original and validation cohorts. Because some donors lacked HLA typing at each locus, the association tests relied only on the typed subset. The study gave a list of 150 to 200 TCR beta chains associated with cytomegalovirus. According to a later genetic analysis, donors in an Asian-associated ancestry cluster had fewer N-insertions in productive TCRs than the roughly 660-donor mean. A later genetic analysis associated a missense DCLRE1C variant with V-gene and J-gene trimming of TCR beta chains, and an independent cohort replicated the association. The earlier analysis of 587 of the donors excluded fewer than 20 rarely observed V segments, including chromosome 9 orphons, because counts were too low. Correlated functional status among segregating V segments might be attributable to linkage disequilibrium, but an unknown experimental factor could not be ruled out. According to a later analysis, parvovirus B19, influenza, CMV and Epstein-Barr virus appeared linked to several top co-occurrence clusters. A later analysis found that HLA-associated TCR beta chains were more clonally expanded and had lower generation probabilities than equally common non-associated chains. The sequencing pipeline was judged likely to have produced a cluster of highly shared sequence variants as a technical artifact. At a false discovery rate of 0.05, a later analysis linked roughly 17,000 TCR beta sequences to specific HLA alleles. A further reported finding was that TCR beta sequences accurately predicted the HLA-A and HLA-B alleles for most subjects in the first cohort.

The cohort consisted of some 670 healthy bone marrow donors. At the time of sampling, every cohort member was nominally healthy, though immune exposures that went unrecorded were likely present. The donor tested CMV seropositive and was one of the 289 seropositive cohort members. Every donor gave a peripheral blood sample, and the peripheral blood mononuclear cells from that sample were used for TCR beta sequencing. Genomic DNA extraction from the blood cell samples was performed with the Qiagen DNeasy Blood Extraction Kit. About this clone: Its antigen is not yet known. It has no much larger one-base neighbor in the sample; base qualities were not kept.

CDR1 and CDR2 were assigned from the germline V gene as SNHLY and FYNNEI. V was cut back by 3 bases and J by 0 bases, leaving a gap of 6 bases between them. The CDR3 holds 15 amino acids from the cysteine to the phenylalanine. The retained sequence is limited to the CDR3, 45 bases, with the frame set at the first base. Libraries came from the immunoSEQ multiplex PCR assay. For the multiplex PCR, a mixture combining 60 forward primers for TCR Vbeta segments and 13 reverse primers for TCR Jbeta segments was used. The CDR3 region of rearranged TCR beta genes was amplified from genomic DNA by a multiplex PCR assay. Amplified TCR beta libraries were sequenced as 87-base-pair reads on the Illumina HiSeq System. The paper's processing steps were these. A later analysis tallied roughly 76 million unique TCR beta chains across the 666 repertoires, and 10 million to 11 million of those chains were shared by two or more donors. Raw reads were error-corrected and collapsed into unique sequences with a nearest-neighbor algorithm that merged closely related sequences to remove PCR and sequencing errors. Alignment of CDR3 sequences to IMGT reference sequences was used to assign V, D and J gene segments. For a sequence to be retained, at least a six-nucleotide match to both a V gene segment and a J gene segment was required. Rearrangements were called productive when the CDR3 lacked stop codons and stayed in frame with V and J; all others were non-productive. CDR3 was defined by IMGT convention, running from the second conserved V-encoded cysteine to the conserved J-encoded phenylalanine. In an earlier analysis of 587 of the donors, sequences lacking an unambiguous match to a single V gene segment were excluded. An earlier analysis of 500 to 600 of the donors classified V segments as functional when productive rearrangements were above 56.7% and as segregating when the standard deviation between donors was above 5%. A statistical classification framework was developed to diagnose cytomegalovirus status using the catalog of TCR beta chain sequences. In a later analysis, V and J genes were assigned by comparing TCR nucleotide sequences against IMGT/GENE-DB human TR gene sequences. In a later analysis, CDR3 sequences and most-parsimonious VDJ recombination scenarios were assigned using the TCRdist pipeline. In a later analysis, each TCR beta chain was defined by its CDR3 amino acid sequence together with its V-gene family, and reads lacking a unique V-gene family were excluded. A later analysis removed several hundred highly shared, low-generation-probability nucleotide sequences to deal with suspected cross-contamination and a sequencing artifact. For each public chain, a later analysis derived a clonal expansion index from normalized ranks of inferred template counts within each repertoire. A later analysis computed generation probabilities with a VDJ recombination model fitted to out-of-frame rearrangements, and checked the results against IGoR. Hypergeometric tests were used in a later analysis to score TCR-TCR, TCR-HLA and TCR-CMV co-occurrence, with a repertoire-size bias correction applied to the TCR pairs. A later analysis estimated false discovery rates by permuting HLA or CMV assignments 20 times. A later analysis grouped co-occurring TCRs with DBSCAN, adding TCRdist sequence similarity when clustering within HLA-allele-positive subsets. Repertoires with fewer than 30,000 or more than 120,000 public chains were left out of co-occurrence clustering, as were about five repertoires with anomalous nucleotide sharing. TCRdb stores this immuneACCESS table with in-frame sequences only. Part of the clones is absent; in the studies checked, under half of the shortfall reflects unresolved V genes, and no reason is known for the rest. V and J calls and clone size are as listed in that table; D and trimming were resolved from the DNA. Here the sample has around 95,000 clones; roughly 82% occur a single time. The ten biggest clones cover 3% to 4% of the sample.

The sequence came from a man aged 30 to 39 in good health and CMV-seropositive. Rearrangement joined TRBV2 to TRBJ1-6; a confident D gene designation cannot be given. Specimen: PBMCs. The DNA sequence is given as TGTGCCAGCAGTGAGGAGAGCTCCTATAATTCACCCCTCCACTTT. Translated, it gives CASSEESSYNSPLHF.